Listed here are 4 T cell receptor beta chains from one sample, sequenced in a study of shared clonotypes between healthy human individuals. TCRdb's copy holds only in-frame clones and misses some; the assay was immunoSEQ multiplex PCR. The sample comprises roughly 2.4 million clones, almost 96% of which are singletons, and more than 0.1% rests with the top ten. The sample was naive CD4+ T cells sorted from blood. Described subset: CD45RA+ positively selected. The receptors were gathered from a man younger than 30 in good health.

The V gene is TRBV30, the J gene TRBJ1-2; D remains unclear. The germline V gene has CDR1 GTSNPN and CDR2 SVGIG (reference sequence). V gave up 2 bases and J gave up 8 bases, with 15 bases separating them. This CDR3 spans 13 amino acids. The CDR3 nucleotides are TGTGCCTGGAGTACCCGGCGGGAACGGGGCTACACCTTC. This sequence encodes CAWSTRRERGYTF. Variable domain in full (rest from reference TRBV30 and TRBJ1-2): SQTIHQWPATLVQPVGSPLSLECTVEGTSNPNLYWYRQAAGRGLQLLFYSVGIGQISSEVPQNLSASRPQDRQFILSSKKLLLSDSGFYLCAWSTRRERGYTFGSGTRLTVV.

This sequence joins TRBV7-8 and TRBJ2-1; TRBD1 or TRBD2 may be the D gene (5 bases each). The germline gives CDR1 SGHVS, CDR2 FQNEAQ. The germline V and J ends were trimmed by 6 bases and 2 bases, with 11 bases remaining between them. The CDR3 runs to 14 residues. CDR3 DNA: TGTGCCAGCAGTCCCGGGGCGACCTACAATGAGCAGTTCTTC. This sequence encodes CASSPGATYNEQFF.

This sequence joins TRBV9 and TRBJ2-4; no definite D call. The CDR3 covers 14 residues. The germline V and J ends were trimmed by 0 bases and 5 bases, with 9 bases remaining between them. Germline CDR1 SGDLS, CDR2 YYNGEE. CDR3 region: CASSVGSLQNIQYF. In nucleotides, the CDR3 is TGTGCCAGCAGCGTAGGGTCACTTCAAAACATTCAGTACTTC.

This clone has a single count. The chain recombines TRBV6-4 with TRBJ2-3, with 7 bases lining up with TRBD2. CDR1 and CDR2 from the germline V gene are MRHNA and SNTAGT. The ends lost 3 bases at V and 4 bases at J; junction bases unmatched: 7. CDR3 length: 15 residues. This CDR3 reads CASSEGGRFADTQYF. The CDR3 DNA is TGTGCCAGCAGTGAGGGCGGGAGATTCGCAGATACGCAGTATTTT.